Each of the 11 T cell receptor beta chains below was sequenced from the same sample in a study of beta chain features in type 1 diabetes. Every bit of the isolated RNA underwent reverse transcription, so sequencing read expressed TCRB transcripts. The repertoire was sequenced with immunoSEQ multiplex PCR; TCRdb's copy has only in-frame clones and lacks some. The table records 500,000 to 700,000 clones, 15% to 17% of them present only once. Sequencing was carried out using naive CD4+ T cells from blood. Receptor source: a man aged 18 to 30 in good health.

This clone was recorded a few times. The chain uses TRBV7-9 and TRBJ2-1, with 7 bases fitting TRBD2. Losses at the gene ends were 5 bases for V and 3 bases for J; bases not matched to a gene: 4. Per the germline V gene, CDR1 is SEHNR and CDR2 is FQNEAQ (reference sequence). The CDR3 extends over 14 amino acids. CDR3 amino acids: CASSPRTSYNEQFF. The CDR3 DNA sequence: TGTGCCAGCAGCCCAAGGACTAGCTACAATGAGCAGTTCTTC.

This clone showed up just a few times. Other DNA sequences from this sample encode an identical CDR3 as well. The V gene is TRBV7-3, the J gene TRBJ1-1; TRBD1 might be the D (5 bases). CDR3 length equals 13 residues. Trimming shortened V by 4 bases and J by 5 bases, and 11 bases separated the two germline ends. Germline CDR1 and CDR2: SGHTA and FQGTGA. The CDR3 DNA is TGTGCCAGCAGCTCCCGGAGGGGAACTGAAGCTTTCTTT. Protein product: CASSSRRGTEAFF.

This clone has more than one count but fewer than ten. The rearrangement uses TRBV6-1 and TRBJ1-2, with a possible D match to TRBD1 (5 bases). This CDR3 has 12 amino acids. Trimming removed 6 bases from V and 1 base from J, with 6 bases in between. Germline-derived CDR1 and CDR2 are MNHNS and SASEGT. The CDR3 loop is CASSRVNYGYTF. The CDR3 DNA is TGTGCCAGCAGCAGGGTTAACTATGGCTACACCTTC.

The chain employs TRBV5-6 and TRBJ1-3; tentatively, D is TRBD1 (5 bases). The CDR3 spans 14 residues. V gave up 1 base and J gave up 2 bases, with 7 bases separating them. Germline V gene lookup returns CDR1 SGHDT and CDR2 YYEEEE. The CDR3 coding sequence is TGTGCCAGCAGCTTGCAGGGCGCTGGAAACACCATATATTTT. Protein sequence: CASSLQGAGNTIYF.

This clone was counted only a few times. The chain combines TRBV11-2 with TRBJ1-2, with a weak D call TRBD1 (5 bases). The CDR3 sequence is 13 residues long. The V end was cut by 6 bases, the J end by 8 bases, with 16 bases between. Germline assignment: CDR1 SGHAT and CDR2 FQNNGV. The CDR3 spells CASSLMTVGGYTF. The CDR3 DNA reads as TGTGCCAGCAGTTTGATGACAGTCGGAGGCTACACCTTC.

The V and J genes are TRBV7-2 and TRBJ2-3; 7 bases are a match to TRBD1. The CDR3 is 17 amino acids. Germline V lookup: CDR1 SGHTA, CDR2 FQGNSA. Unmatched junction bases numbered 12, after V lost 1 base and J lost 5 bases. This chain's CDR3 is CASSLVGTARGVDTQYF. CDR3 coding DNA: TGTGCCAGCAGCTTAGTAGGGACAGCCCGAGGAGTAGATACGCAGTATTTT.

The chain recombines TRBV2 with TRBJ2-3; TRBD1 is a possible D gene (6 bases). V lost 2 bases to trimming and J lost 5 bases, with 14 bases between them. Germline CDR1 and CDR2: SNHLY and FYNNEI. The CDR3 loop spans 15 amino acids. The DNA of the CDR3 is TGTGCCAGCAGTGAAATTGGGCAGGGGATAGATACGCAGTATTTT. Protein: CASSEIGQGIDTQYF.

The CDR3 reads CASRLRAGYVSRNIQYF. DNA for the CDR3: TGTGCCAGCAGGCTGAGGGCAGGATACGTTTCGAGGAACATTCAGTACTTC. This sequence joins TRBV5-6 and TRBJ2-4; possibly TRBD2 for D (5 bases). CDR1 SGHDT and CDR2 YYEEEE come from the germline V gene. The CDR3 has 17 amino acids. The V end was cut by 5 bases, the J end by 7 bases, with 25 bases between.

The sample holds a few counts of this clone. This rearrangement joins TRBV15 to TRBJ1-2; TRBD1 matches 7 bases. CDR3 length: 16 residues. Germline CDR1 and CDR2: LNHNV and YYDKDF (reference sequence). V shed 4 bases, J shed 0 bases, and the junction held 8 bases outside the gene matches. CDR3 sequence: CATSKTGQAPNYGYTF. The CDR3 nucleotides are TGTGCCACCAGCAAAACCGGACAGGCGCCTAACTATGGCTACACCTTC.

V and J are TRBV25-1 and TRBJ2-5; D might be TRBD1 or TRBD2, each matching 5 bases. Germline V gene data show CDR1 as MGHDK and CDR2 as SYGVNS. The CDR3 spans 15 residues. V was shortened by 5 bases and J by 2 bases, with 15 bases between the two germline ends. The DNA of the CDR3 is TGTGCCAGCAGTCCACACCGAGGGGAACAAGAGACCCAGTACTTC. It is translated as CASSPHRGEQETQYF.

This chain links TRBV10-3 with TRBJ1-1; TRBD1 might be the D (6 bases). Germline V gives CDR1 ENHRY, CDR2 SYGVKD. Trimming removed 10 bases from V and 10 bases from J, with 16 bases in between. CDR3 size: 11 residues. The CDR3 protein is CATSPGQLAFF. CDR3 sequence (DNA): TGTGCCACCTCCCCGGGACAACTAGCTTTCTTT.